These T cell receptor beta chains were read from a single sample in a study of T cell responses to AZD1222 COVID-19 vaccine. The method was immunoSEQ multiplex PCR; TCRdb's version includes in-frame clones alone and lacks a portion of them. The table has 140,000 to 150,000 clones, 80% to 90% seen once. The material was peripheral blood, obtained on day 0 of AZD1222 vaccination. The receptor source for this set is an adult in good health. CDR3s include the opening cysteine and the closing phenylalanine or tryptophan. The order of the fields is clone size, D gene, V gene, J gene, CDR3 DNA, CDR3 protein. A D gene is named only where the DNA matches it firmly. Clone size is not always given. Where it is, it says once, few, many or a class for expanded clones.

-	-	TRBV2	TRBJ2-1	TGTGCCAGCAGTGAAGTCCTAGCGACTAGTGAGCAGTTCTTC	CASSEVLATSEQFF
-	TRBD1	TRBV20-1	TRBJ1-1	TGCAGTGCTAGTTCAAGGACAGGGGCGACTAAAGCTTTCTTT	CSASSRTGATKAFF
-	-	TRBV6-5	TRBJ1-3	TGTGCCAGCAGTTACACCCGGGAGAGCTCTGGAAACACCATATATTTT	CASSYTRESSGNTIYF
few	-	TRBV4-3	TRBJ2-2	TGCGCCAGCAGCCAAGATCCGTCAGCTCAGGGAACCGGGGAGCTGTTTTTT	CASSQDPSAQGTGELFF
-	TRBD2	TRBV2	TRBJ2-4	TGTGCCAGCAGTGCCGGACTAGCGGGAGGGCGGGTAAACATTCAGTACTTC	CASSAGLAGGRVNIQYF
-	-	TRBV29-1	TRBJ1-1	TGCAGCGTTGAAGGACAGACAAACACTGAAGCTTTCTTT	CSVEGQTNTEAFF
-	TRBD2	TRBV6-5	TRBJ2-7	TGTGCCAGCCGACTAGCGGGTCCCTACGAGCAGTACTTC	CASRLAGPYEQYF
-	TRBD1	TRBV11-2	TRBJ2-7	TGTGCCAGCAGCTCCCCTCGGACAGGGTACTACGAGCAGTACTTC	CASSSPRTGYYEQYF
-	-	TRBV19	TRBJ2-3	TGTGCCAGTAGTATGGGGTCCTTGGGCACAGATACGCAGTATTTT	CASSMGSLGTDTQYF
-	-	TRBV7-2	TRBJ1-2	TGTGCCAGCAGCTTAGTAGGCAGGGGCGTCCGATATGGCTACACCTTC	CASSLVGRGVRYGYTF
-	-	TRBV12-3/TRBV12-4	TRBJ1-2	TGTGCCAGCAGTTTTCAACGCTATGGCTACACCTTC	CASSFQRYGYTF
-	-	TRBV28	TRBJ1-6	TGTGCCAGCAGTTTATTGCACAGCTATAATTCACCCCTCCACTTT	CASSLLHSYNSPLHF
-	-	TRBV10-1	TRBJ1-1	TGCGCCAGCAGTGAGTCGGTCTTGGGCACTGAAGCTTTCTTT	CASSESVLGTEAFF
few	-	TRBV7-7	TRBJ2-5	TGTGCCAGCAGCGACTCCGGGAAAGGGACCCAGTACTTC	CASSDSGKGTQYF
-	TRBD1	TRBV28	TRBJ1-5	TGTGCCAGCAGGCAGACAGGGTCCAACAATCAGCCCCAGCATTTT	CASRQTGSNNQPQHF
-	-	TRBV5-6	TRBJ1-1	TGTGCCAGCAGCTGGGGCGATGGGGTTCACACTGAAGCTTTCTTT	CASSWGDGVHTEAFF
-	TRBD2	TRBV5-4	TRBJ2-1	TGTGCCAGCAGCTTGCTAGCTAGCGGGAGGGCCTGGGAGCAGTTCTTC	CASSLLASGRAWEQFF
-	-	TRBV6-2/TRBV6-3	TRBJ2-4	TGTGCCAGCAGCCCAAATCTGATAGCCAAAAACATTCAGTACTTC	CASSPNLIAKNIQYF
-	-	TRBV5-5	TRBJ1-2	TGTGCCAGCAGCTTGACAGGGCCGGCGGGCTATGGCTACACCTTC	CASSLTGPAGYGYTF